These 20 T cell receptor beta chains originate from one sample sequenced in a study of radiotherapy plus CTLA-4 blockade in lung cancer. Produced via immunoSEQ multiplex PCR; TCRdb's table is partial and in-frame only. This sample has 26,000 or so clones, with approximately 80% found just once. This specimen was peripheral blood, taken from a patient treated with radiotherapy plus ipilimumab. The receptors derive from a human donor with non-small cell lung cancer who had stable disease on radiotherapy plus ipilimumab.

The rearrangement uses TRBV5-1 and TRBJ2-7; possibly TRBD1 or TRBD2 for D (6 bases each). The ends were cut back, 0 bases at V and 3 bases at J, with 10 bases in the middle. In germline, CDR1 is SGHRS, CDR2 YFSETQ. The CDR3 spans 14 residues. CDR3 in amino acids: CASSLEGGFYEQYF. In DNA form, the CDR3 reads TGCGCCAGCAGCTTGGAAGGGGGGTTCTACGAGCAGTACTTC.

The gene calls are TRBV5-1 and TRBJ1-4; TRBD1 might be the D (5 bases). This CDR3 spans 14 amino acids. V was trimmed by 2 bases and J by 8 bases, leaving 13 bases between them. From germline, CDR1 is SGHRS and CDR2 YFSETQ. In DNA, the CDR3 is TGCGCCAGCAGCTTTATCCAGGGTGGGGAAAAACTGTTTTTT. This translates into CASSFIQGGEKLFF. The whole variable domain, filled in from reference TRBV5-1 and TRBJ1-4, reads KAGVTQTPRYLIKTRGQQVTLSCSPISGHRSVSWYQQTPGQGLQFLFEYFSETQRNKGNFPGRFSGRQFSNSRSEMNVSTLELGDSALYLCASSFIQGGEKLFFGSGTQLSVL.

The chain employs TRBV7-2 and TRBJ2-1; D may be TRBD2 (5 bases). V gave up 3 bases and J gave up 6 bases, with 9 bases separating them. This CDR3 is 13 amino acids long. The germline CDR1 and CDR2 sequences are SGHTA and FQGNSA. The CDR3 sequence: CASSFPTTNEQFF. CDR3 sequence (DNA): TGTGCCAGCAGCTTTCCGACTACCAATGAGCAGTTCTTC.

The genes are TRBV25-1 and TRBJ2-6, with D tentatively TRBD2 (7 bases). The V end was cut by 0 bases, the J end by 1 base, with 13 bases between. Germline CDR1 and CDR2: MGHDK and SYGVNS. There are 18 residues in the CDR3. In DNA, the CDR3 is TGTGCCAGCAGTGAATATGGGGGGGCAGGATCTGGGGCCAACGTCCTGACTTTC. Its translation is CASSEYGGAGSGANVLTF.

The J gene is TRBJ2-3, the V gene TRBV10-2; TRBD1 agrees at 7 bases. Germline assignment: CDR1 WSHSY and CDR2 SAAADI. V was pared by 1 base and J by 2 bases, with 15 bases of the junction left unmatched. CDR3 length equals 19 residues. The CDR3 loop is CASSELEGSLGGATDTQYF. In nucleotides, the CDR3 is TGCGCCAGCAGTGAGTTAGAGGGAAGTTTAGGGGGCGCCACAGATACGCAGTATTTT.

This clone was recorded only once. DNA for the CDR3: TGCGCCAGCAGCTTGGGCTCGGGGGGCTCAAGAAGCGAGCAGTACGTC. This translates into CASSLGSGGSRSEQYV. The J gene is TRBJ2-7, the V gene TRBV5-1, with TRBD2 as a possible D gene (7 bases). CDR3 length: 16 amino acids. CDR1 is SGHRS, CDR2 YFSETQ, per germline. Trimming removed 0 bases at V and 6 bases at J, with 19 bases between.

The genes are TRBV27 and TRBJ1-1; D might be TRBD1 (6 bases). Trimming cost V 2 bases and J 4 bases, with 11 bases left between them. There are 14 residues in the CDR3. Germline V CDR1 and CDR2: MNHEY, SMNVEV (reference sequence). CDR3 region: CASSLDGGLTEAFF. For the CDR3, the DNA is TGTGCCAGCAGTTTAGATGGGGGGCTCACTGAAGCTTTCTTT.

This clone came up a few times. The rearrangement links TRBV5-4 to TRBJ1-2; no clear D gene. CDR1 and CDR2 (germline): SGHNT, YYREEE (reference sequence). The V end was cut by 0 bases, the J end by 5 bases, with 14 bases between. The CDR3 consists of 15 residues. The CDR3 reads CASSLVGRADYGYTF. The CDR3 DNA is TGTGCCAGCAGCTTGGTGGGCCGGGCCGATTATGGCTACACCTTC. Drawing the rest from reference TRBV5-4 and TRBJ1-2, the complete variable domain is ETGVTQSPTHLIKTRGQQVTLRCSSQSGHNTVSWYQQALGQGPQFIFQYYREEENGRGNFPPRFSGLQFPNYSSELNVNALELDDSALYLCASSLVGRADYGYTFGSGTRLTVV.

The chain has TRBV7-9 and TRBJ1-6; D unresolved. This CDR3 is built from 18 residues. Germline V gene sequence: CDR1 SEHNR, CDR2 FQNEAQ (reference sequence). The ends were cut back, 4 bases at V and 0 bases at J, with 16 bases in the middle. CDR3 nucleotide sequence: TGTGCCAGCAGCTCCTCCCGGACCGTCAGCTCCTATAATTCACCCCTCCACTTT. Amino acid sequence: CASSSSRTVSSYNSPLHF.

This chain connects TRBV4-1 to TRBJ2-5; D could derive from TRBD1 or TRBD2 (6 bases each). Trimming pared 0 bases from V and 2 bases from J, leaving 19 bases between. CDR3 size: 18 residues. Germline values: CDR1 MGHRA, CDR2 YSYEKL. The CDR3 DNA reads as TGCGCCAGCAGCCAAGATCTGGGGGGCGCTAGCTCGCAAGAGACCCAGTACTTC. This sequence encodes CASSQDLGGASSQETQYF.

As regards this clone: A far larger clone is one nucleotide away, so this likely arose from a read error. V usage is TRBV6-1 and J usage is TRBJ1-2, with 9 nucleotides matching TRBD1. The CDR3 is made up of 14 amino acids. Per the germline V gene, CDR1 is MNHNS and CDR2 is SASEGT. V trimming: 1 base; J trimming: 3 bases; junction bases outside the gene matches: 0. The CDR3 DNA is TGTGCCAGCAGTGAAGGGACAGGGGACTATGGCTACACCTTC. This encodes CASSEGTGDYGYTF.

This rearrangement joins TRBV19 to TRBJ2-1, with D possibly being TRBD1 (6 bases). V lost 6 bases, J lost 4 bases, and 7 bases lay in between. Germline values: CDR1 LNHDA, CDR2 SQIVND (reference sequence). CDR3 length: 12 residues. The CDR3 DNA reads as TGTGCCAGTAGCACAGGGTACAATGAGCAGTTCTTC. Its translation is CASSTGYNEQFF.

The CDR3 nucleotides read TGTGCCAGCAGTAGCTCACTGGGCAATCAGCCCCAGCATTTT. Its protein product is CASSSSLGNQPQHF. The V gene is TRBV28, the J gene TRBJ1-5; no reliable D call. The CDR3 has 14 residues. V was trimmed by 5 bases and J by 2 bases, leaving 10 bases between them. CDR1 and CDR2 (germline): MDHEN, SYDVKM.

This chain connects TRBV4-2 to TRBJ1-4; 10 bases fit TRBD1. Germline CDR1 LGHNA, CDR2 YNFKEQ. There are 16 residues in the CDR3. V dropped 0 bases and J dropped 6; count of bases not matched to a gene: 4. The CDR3: CASSQDTGTGDEKLFF. In DNA, the CDR3 is TGTGCCAGCAGCCAAGACACCGGGACAGGGGATGAAAAACTGTTTTTT.

The chain has TRBV7-6 and TRBJ1-4, with 7 bases aligning to TRBD1. Germline V CDR1 and CDR2: SGHVS, FNYEAQ. The CDR3 totals 15 residues. V lost 5 bases to trimming and J lost 5 bases; unmatched junction nucleotides: 8. The CDR3 DNA reads as TGTGCCAGCAGCGAATCGACAGGGCTGAATGAAAAACTGTTTTTT. This sequence encodes CASSESTGLNEKLFF.

This rearrangement joins TRBV2 to TRBJ1-2; D gene uncertain. Trimming cost V 7 bases and J 0 bases, with 3 bases left between them. The germline V gene encodes CDR1 SNHLY and CDR2 FYNNEI. The CDR3 sequence is 11 residues long. DNA of the CDR3: TGTGCCAGCACCGCTAACTATGGCTACACCTTC. It translates to CASTANYGYTF.

The chain carries TRBV19 and TRBJ1-5; a possible D gene is TRBD1 (6 bases). CDR1 is LNHDA, CDR2 SQIVND, per germline (reference sequence). V was cut by 4 bases and J by 7 bases, with 17 bases left in between. CDR3 length: 15 residues. Written as DNA, the CDR3 is TGTGCCAGTAGTAGTCGGGGGCTGGGGGGACAGCCCCAGCATTTT. As protein: CASSSRGLGGQPQHF. The full variable domain, in which reference TRBV19 and TRBJ1-5 provide the parts outside the CDR3, is DGGITQSPKYLFRKEGQNVTLSCEQNLNHDAMYWYRQDPGQGLRLIYYSQIVNDFQKGDIAEGYSVSREKKESFPLTVTSAQKNPTAFYLCASSSRGLGGQPQHFGDGTRLSIL.

This sequence joins TRBV14 and TRBJ2-3, with 7 nucleotides matching TRBD2. Germline V gene sequence: CDR1 SGHDN, CDR2 FVKESK. J lost 1 base, V lost 1 base, and 2 bases had no gene match. This CDR3 contains 15 residues. The chain's CDR3 is CASSQGLARTDTQYF. CDR3 coding DNA: TGTGCCAGCAGCCAAGGACTAGCCCGCACAGATACGCAGTATTTT.

The rearrangement links TRBV9 to TRBJ1-6; 8 positions match TRBD1. The J segment lost 11 bases and the V segment lost 0 bases, leaving 4 bases of the junction unmatched. Germline V CDR1 and CDR2: SGDLS, YYNGEE. There are 14 residues in the CDR3. CDR3 sequence: CASSVDHRGAPLHF. CDR3 sequence (DNA): TGTGCCAGCAGCGTAGATCACAGGGGGGCACCCCTCCACTTT.

J is TRBJ1-6 and V is TRBV7-4, with D uncertain. CDR1 and CDR2 (germline): SGHVT, SQSDAQ. CDR3 length: 17 residues. V lost 3 bases and J lost 0, with 12 bases in between. DNA for the CDR3: TGTGCCAGCAGCTTCCGGATGGGGAGCTCCTATAATTCACCCCTCCACTTT. Translation gives CASSFRMGSSYNSPLHF.